This TCR beta chain stems from a study of radiation and T cells in renal cell carcinoma. Study summary: Nephrectomy followed 15 Gy stereotactic body radiation by 4 weeks.

The germline V gene encodes CDR1 LNHNV and CDR2 YYDKDF (reference sequence). This CDR3 has 15 amino acids. V lost 3 bases and J lost 0; bases outside the gene matches: 0. TCRdb keeps only in-frame clones here, not all; method: immunoSEQ multiplex PCR. The table lists some 95,000 clones, 65% to 90% of them singletons, with 7.5% to 8.5% in the top ten. Noted time point: baseline pretreatment blood. As to treatment: 15 Gy SBRT to primary tumor, nephrectomy 4 weeks later. This clone came up once. The rearrangement uses TRBV15 and TRBJ1-3; 9 bases map to TRBD1. Source: blood, taken from a patient whose treatment included radiotherapy and nephrectomy. The TCR was taken from a man between 45 and 60 years old with renal cell carcinoma. The CDR3 DNA follows: TGTGCCACCAGCAGGGACAGGGGCTCTGGAAACACCATATATTTT. This gives the protein CATSRDRGSGNTIYF.